Presented here are 18 T cell receptor beta chains from one specimen sequenced in a study of CD8+ T cells in alopecia areata. RNA extraction was followed by reverse transcription into cDNA, which acted as the sequencing template. This table comes from immunoSEQ multiplex PCR, and its TCRdb copy is limited to in-frame clones, with some not included. In the table there are around 200,000 clones, about three fifths of which are singletons. Treatment meaning: oral pan-JAK inhibitor, 5-10 mg twice daily. The specimen was CD4+ T cells sorted from blood, collected at week 4, from a patient treated with tofacitinib. Receptors originate from a human donor with alopecia areata.

This clone was picked up one time. This sequence joins TRBV7-6 and TRBJ1-6; a possible D gene is TRBD1 (5 bases). Germline CDR1 is SGHVS and CDR2 is FNYEAQ. V was cut by 6 bases and J by 8 bases, with 11 bases left in between. The CDR3 contains 13 residues. This chain's CDR3 is CASSPREDSPLHF. CDR3 DNA: TGTGCCAGCAGTCCCAGGGAGGATTCACCCCTCCACTTT.

Comment on this clone: Different DNA sequences within this sample yield the same CDR3. The rearrangement joins TRBV29-1 to TRBJ1-1; D is uncertain. The CDR3 runs 12 residues. Germline CDR1 is SQVTM and CDR2 is ANQGSEA. The germline V and J ends were trimmed by 5 bases and 1 base, with 8 bases remaining between them. The CDR3 loop is CSVSVSNTEAFF. The CDR3 DNA reads TGCAGCGTTTCAGTGTCGAACACTGAAGCTTTCTTT.

The chain combines TRBV5-1 with TRBJ1-2; no definite D call. V was clipped by 1 base and J by 2 bases, with 6 bases between them. Looked up from germline, CDR1 is SGHRS and CDR2 is YFSETQ. This CDR3 comprises 13 residues. CDR3 loop: CASSLSVNYGYTF. For the CDR3, the DNA is TGCGCCAGCAGCTTGTCAGTGAACTATGGCTACACCTTC.

The CDR3 loop reads CASSDGLWTEAFF. The CDR3 DNA sequence: TGTGCCAGCAGTGATGGGCTCTGGACTGAAGCTTTCTTT. J is TRBJ1-1 and V is TRBV2; D not resolved. Germline-derived CDR1 and CDR2 are SNHLY and FYNNEI. The CDR3 consists of 13 residues. Trimming stripped 3 bases from V and 5 bases from J, with 10 bases between.

This clone has only a few counts. The sample carries other DNA sequences with the same CDR3. This chain links TRBV15 with TRBJ2-5; possibly TRBD2 for D (5 bases). The V and J ends lost 0 bases and 4 bases respectively, with 6 bases between them. CDR3 length equals 13 residues. Germline CDR1 reads LNHNV; CDR2 reads YYDKDF (reference sequence). The CDR3 nucleotides read TGTGCCACCAGCAGAGATCGGGGAGAGACCCAGTACTTC. This translates into CATSRDRGETQYF. The complete variable domain, with remaining parts taken from reference TRBV15 and TRBJ2-5, reads DAMVIQNPRYQVTQFGKPVTLSCSQTLNHNVMYWYQQKSSQAPKLLFHYYDKDFNNEADTPDNFQSRRPNTSFCFLDIRSPGLGDTAMYLCATSRDRGETQYFGPGTRLLVL.

The chain has TRBV4-1 and TRBJ2-5; no clear D gene. The CDR3 runs 18 residues. V dropped 4 bases and J dropped 0 bases, with 21 bases sitting between them. Per germline, CDR1 MGHRA and CDR2 YSYEKL. Here the CDR3 reads CASSPLHSFWENQETQYF. As DNA, the CDR3 is TGCGCCAGCAGCCCCCTGCACTCCTTCTGGGAAAACCAAGAGACCCAGTACTTC.

V and J are TRBV18 and TRBJ2-5, with a possible D match to TRBD1 (5 bases). Trimming stripped 2 bases from V and 4 bases from J, with 11 bases between. Per germline, CDR1 KGHSH and CDR2 LQKENI. The CDR3 spans 14 residues. The CDR3 sequence: CASSPNQGPETQYF. In DNA, the CDR3 is TGTGCCAGCTCACCAAATCAGGGCCCAGAGACCCAGTACTTC.

This chain connects TRBV30 to TRBJ1-1; TRBD1 matches 8 bases. Germline CDR1 GTSNPN, CDR2 SVGIG (reference sequence). The CDR3 is made up of 12 amino acids. Trimming took 3 bases from V and 10 from J; bases not matched to a gene: 7. The CDR3 DNA is TGTGCCTGGAGAGGACAGGGAGGGGTAGCTTTCTTT. As protein: CAWRGQGGVAFF.

A single count supports this clone. The V gene is TRBV7-2, the J gene TRBJ2-1; tentative D call: TRBD2 (5 bases). Germline assignment: CDR1 SGHTA and CDR2 FQGNSA. With 2 bases removed from V and 9 bases from J, the gap between germline ends came to 14 bases. The CDR3 has 14 amino acids. The CDR3 reads CASSLTLTGGEQFF. CDR3 nucleotides: TGTGCCAGCAGCTTAACGCTGACCGGAGGTGAGCAGTTCTTC.

This chain links TRBV7-9 with TRBJ1-1; no firm D call. This CDR3 contains 15 residues. The V and J ends lost 7 bases and 1 base respectively, with 16 bases between them. The germline V gene has CDR1 SEHNR and CDR2 FQNEAQ (reference sequence). CDR3 in amino acids: CASTVTGKRNTEAFF. The CDR3 coding sequence is TGTGCCAGCACCGTCACGGGGAAGAGGAACACTGAAGCTTTCTTT.

The V gene is TRBV7-9, the J gene TRBJ1-6; 8 bases are shared with TRBD1. The germline V gene has CDR1 SEHNR and CDR2 FQNEAQ (reference sequence). The CDR3 is 16 residues long. Unmatched junction bases numbered 8, after V lost 5 bases and J lost 5 bases. The CDR3 coding sequence is TGTGCCAGCAGCGACCGTATGACAGGGGATAATTCACCCCTCCACTTT. This translates into CASSDRMTGDNSPLHF. Using reference TRBV7-9 and TRBJ1-6 for the parts outside the CDR3, the full variable domain is DTGVSQNPRHKITKRGQNVTFRCDPISEHNRLYWYRQTLGQGPEFLTYFQNEAQLEKSRLLSDRFSAERPKGSFSTLEIQRTEQGDSAMYLCASSDRMTGDNSPLHFGNGTRLTVT.

There are a few counts of this clone. V and J are TRBV7-6 and TRBJ2-5; D is unclear. The V and J ends lost 4 bases and 4 bases respectively, with 10 bases between them. Germline CDR1 is SGHVS and CDR2 is FNYEAQ. The CDR3 loop spans 13 amino acids. CDR3 nucleotide sequence: TGTGCCAGCAGCTCGGGTACCGTAGAGACCCAGTACTTC. Its protein product is CASSSGTVETQYF. The complete variable domain, with remaining parts taken from reference TRBV7-6 and TRBJ2-5, reads GAGVSQSPRYKVTKRGQDVALRCDPISGHVSLYWYRQALGQGPEFLTYFNYEAQQDKSGLPNDRFSAERPEGSISTLTIQRTEQRDSAMYRCASSSGTVETQYFGPGTRLLVL.

The rearrangement uses TRBV27 and TRBJ1-5; D gene unclear. Trimming pared 9 bases from V and 0 bases from J, leaving 15 bases between. CDR3 size: 15 residues. Germline V gene sequence: CDR1 MNHEY, CDR2 SMNVEV (reference sequence). The DNA for the CDR3 is TGTGCCAGTCGGCGTGAGGCCCTTAGCAATCAGCCCCAGCATTTT. Protein sequence: CASRREALSNQPQHF.

This clone was counted at least ten times. The V call is TRBV4-1, the J call TRBJ1-1, with D possibly TRBD1 on 6 matching bases. This CDR3 spans 19 amino acids. V was trimmed by 4 bases and J by 0 bases, leaving 24 bases between them. The germline V gene encodes CDR1 MGHRA and CDR2 YSYEKL. CDR3 residues: CASSPRSALFRGLNTEAFF. The CDR3 DNA reads as TGCGCCAGCAGCCCACGTTCTGCTTTGTTCCGGGGGCTGAACACTGAAGCTTTCTTT.

For this clone: At one end, the junction sequence differs from germline, possibly due to a read error. The V call is TRBV29-1, the J call TRBJ1-1; D unresolved. Germline CDR1 reads SQVTM; CDR2 reads ANQGSEA. CDR3 size: 13 residues. The CDR3 DNA sequence: TGCAGCGTTCGCGTGTCCATGAACTCTGAAGCTTTCTTT. Its protein product is CSVRVSMNSEAFF. The full variable domain, its missing parts supplied by reference TRBV29-1 and TRBJ1-1, is SAVISQKPSRDICQRGTSLTIQCQVDSQVTMMFWYRQQPGQSLTLIATANQGSEATYESGFVIDKFPISRPNLTFSTLTVSNMSPEDSSIYLCSVRVSMNSEAFFGQGTRLTVV.

V and J are TRBV5-1 and TRBJ2-7; D is perhaps TRBD2 (6 bases). The CDR3 is made up of 14 amino acids. Per germline, CDR1 SGHRS and CDR2 YFSETQ. The V gene lost 3 bases and the J gene lost 1 base, with 11 bases spanning the gap. Here the CDR3 reads CASSSLARSYEQYF. The CDR3 DNA follows: TGCGCCAGCAGCTCCCTAGCGAGGTCCTACGAGCAGTACTTC.

The chain links TRBV7-8 to TRBJ1-1; TRBD1 matches at 7 bases. Per germline, CDR1 SGHVS and CDR2 FQNEAQ. The CDR3 is 11 residues long. The V gene end was trimmed by 6 bases and the J gene end by 8 bases; junction bases not matched to a gene: 3. The DNA for the CDR3 is TGTGCCAGCAGGAAGGGGGCCGAAGCTTTCTTT. The encoded protein is CASRKGAEAFF.

As concerns this clone: This same CDR3 is encoded by further DNA sequences in the sample. The J gene is TRBJ2-7, the V gene TRBV7-2; D unclear. The CDR3 is 11 amino acids. The germline V gene has CDR1 SGHTA and CDR2 FQGNSA. V was trimmed by 5 bases and J by 4 bases, leaving 6 bases between them. The CDR3 nucleotides read TGTGCCAGCAGCCCTCGGTACGAGCAGTACTTC. It codes for CASSPRYEQYF.